This TCR beta chain was retrieved from a study of T cells in Graves' hyperthyroidism and ophthalmopathy. The source material, RNA transcripts, was used to amplify TCR beta CDR3 regions. HTBI primers drove first-round RT-PCR of the TCR CDR3. A single record per CDR3 protein comes from TCRdb applying MiXCR to the multiplex PCR reads. The sample records roughly 720,000 distinct CDR3 sequences, 15% to 20% being singletons. This clonotype was detected many times. V lost 8 bases, J lost 6 bases, and 14 bases lay in between. There are 12 residues in the CDR3. Germline V lookup: CDR1 MDHEN, CDR2 SYDVKM. This TCR was recovered from a man aged 50-60 years with Graves' hyperthyroidism. V usage is TRBV28 and J usage is TRBJ2-7; the D call may be TRBD1 or TRBD2 (5 bases each). The specimen was blood. The CDR3 protein is CASDYRGAEQYF. DNA for the CDR3: TGTGCCAGCGATTACCGGGGCGCCGAGCAGTACTTC.